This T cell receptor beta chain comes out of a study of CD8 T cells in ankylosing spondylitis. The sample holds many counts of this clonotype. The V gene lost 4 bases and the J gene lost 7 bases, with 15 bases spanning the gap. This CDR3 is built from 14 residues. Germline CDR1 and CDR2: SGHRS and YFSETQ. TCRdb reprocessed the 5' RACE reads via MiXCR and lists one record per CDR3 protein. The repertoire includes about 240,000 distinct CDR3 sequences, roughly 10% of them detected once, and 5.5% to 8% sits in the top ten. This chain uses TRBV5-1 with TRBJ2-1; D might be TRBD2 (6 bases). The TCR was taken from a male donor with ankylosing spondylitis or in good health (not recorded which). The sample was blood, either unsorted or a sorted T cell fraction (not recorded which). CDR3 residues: CASSPGTLLNEQFF. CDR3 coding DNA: TGCGCCAGCAGCCCTGGGACTTTATTGAATGAGCAGTTCTTC.